One sample yielded the 5 T cell receptor beta chains listed below, sequenced in a study of blood T cell repertoires in COVID-19. Sequencing used immunoSEQ multiplex PCR; TCRdb keeps in-frame clones, though not all of them. Of roughly 150,000 clones listed, around 86% were seen once; the top ten hold more than 3.5%. Sequenced material: PBMCs or T cells enriched from blood (not recorded which). These receptors were collected from a man in his fifties or sixties who had recovered from COVID-19.

The chain uses TRBV3-1 (or the pseudogene TRBV3-2) and TRBJ2-5; 13 bases align to TRBD2. Germline lookup yields CDR1 LGHDT and CDR2 YNNKEL (reference sequence). CDR3 length: 14 residues. V shed 10 bases and J 5 bases; nucleotides not matched to a gene: 7. CDR3 sequence reads: CATSLAGGPETQYF. DNA for the CDR3: TGTGCCACCTCACTAGCGGGGGGGCCGGAGACCCAGTACTTC.

The CDR3 is CASSPRRGDFGETQYF. Here the CDR3 DNA reads TGTGCCAGCAGCCCCAGACGGGGGGATTTTGGAGAGACCCAGTACTTC. The gene calls are TRBV3-1 (or the pseudogene TRBV3-2) and TRBJ2-5; 7 bases map to TRBD2. Germline CDR1 is LGHDT and CDR2 is YNNKEL (reference sequence). The CDR3 is made up of 16 amino acids. The ends lost 4 bases at V and 4 bases at J; junction bases unmatched: 12.

The genes are TRBV5-4 and TRBJ1-1; 10 bases line up with TRBD1. Germline V gene data show CDR1 as SGHNT and CDR2 as YYREEE (reference sequence). This CDR3 has 15 amino acids. The V gene end was trimmed by 0 bases and the J gene end by 1 base; junction bases not matched to a gene: 0. The CDR3 bases are TGTGCCAGCAGCTTGGGACAGGGGGCGAACACTGAAGCTTTCTTT. Protein product: CASSLGQGANTEAFF.

The chain has TRBV28 and TRBJ2-7; a possible D gene is TRBD1 (6 bases). The germline CDR1 and CDR2 sequences are MDHEN and SYDVKM. The germline V and J ends were trimmed by 3 bases and 4 bases, with 13 bases remaining between them. The CDR3 is 14 residues long. CDR3 DNA: TGTGCCAGCAGTTTTATAGGGGGTAGGTACGAGCAGTACGTC. Residues: CASSFIGGRYEQYV.

This clone was counted once. V gene TRBV5-1 combines with J gene TRBJ1-5; 10 bases match TRBD1. With 1 base clipped from V and 7 bases from J, the junction kept 5 bases outside the gene matches. The CDR3 covers 15 residues. From germline, CDR1 is SGHRS and CDR2 YFSETQ. This CDR3 is CASSLSGQGLQPQHF. Here the CDR3 DNA reads TGCGCCAGCAGCTTGTCGGGACAGGGGTTACAGCCCCAGCATTTT.